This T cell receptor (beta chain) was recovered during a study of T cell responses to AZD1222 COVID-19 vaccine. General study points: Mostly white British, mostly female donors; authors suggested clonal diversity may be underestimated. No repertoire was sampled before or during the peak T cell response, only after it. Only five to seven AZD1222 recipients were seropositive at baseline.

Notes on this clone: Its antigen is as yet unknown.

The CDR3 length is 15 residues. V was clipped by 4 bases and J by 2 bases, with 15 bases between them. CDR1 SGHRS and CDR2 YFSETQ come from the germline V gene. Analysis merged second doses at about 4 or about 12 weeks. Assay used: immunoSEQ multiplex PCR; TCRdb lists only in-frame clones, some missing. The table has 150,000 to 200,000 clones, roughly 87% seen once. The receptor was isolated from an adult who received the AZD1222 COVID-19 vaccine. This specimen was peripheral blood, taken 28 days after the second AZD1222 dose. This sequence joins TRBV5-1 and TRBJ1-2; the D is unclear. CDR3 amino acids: CASSVPEGLNYGYTF. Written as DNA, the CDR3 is TGCGCCAGCAGCGTACCTGAAGGGCTCAACTATGGCTACACCTTC.